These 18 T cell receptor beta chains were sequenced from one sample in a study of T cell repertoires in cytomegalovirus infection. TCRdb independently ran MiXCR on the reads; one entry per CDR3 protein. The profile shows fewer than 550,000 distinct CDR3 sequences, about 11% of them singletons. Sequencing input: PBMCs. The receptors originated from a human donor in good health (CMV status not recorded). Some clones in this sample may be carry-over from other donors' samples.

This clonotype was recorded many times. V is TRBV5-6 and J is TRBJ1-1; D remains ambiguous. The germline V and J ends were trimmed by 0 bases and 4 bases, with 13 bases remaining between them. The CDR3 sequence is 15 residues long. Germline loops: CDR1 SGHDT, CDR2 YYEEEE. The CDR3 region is CASSLAVGLVTEAFF. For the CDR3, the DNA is TGTGCCAGCAGCTTGGCCGTCGGGTTGGTCACTGAAGCTTTCTTT.

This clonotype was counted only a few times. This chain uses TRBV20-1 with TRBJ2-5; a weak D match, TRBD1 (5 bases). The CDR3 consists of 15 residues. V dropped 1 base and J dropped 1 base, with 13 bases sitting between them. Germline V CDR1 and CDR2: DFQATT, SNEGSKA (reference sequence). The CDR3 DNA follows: TGCAGTGCTAGAGCTCCCGCAGGGATCCAAGAGACCCAGTACTTC. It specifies CSARAPAGIQETQYF.

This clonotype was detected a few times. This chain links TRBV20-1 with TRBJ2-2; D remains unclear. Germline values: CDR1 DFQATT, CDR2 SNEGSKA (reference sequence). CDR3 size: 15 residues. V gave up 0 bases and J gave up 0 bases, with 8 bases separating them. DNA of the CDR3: TGCAGTGCTAGAGATTTGGGCGCGAACACCGGGGAGCTGTTTTTT. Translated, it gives CSARDLGANTGELFF.

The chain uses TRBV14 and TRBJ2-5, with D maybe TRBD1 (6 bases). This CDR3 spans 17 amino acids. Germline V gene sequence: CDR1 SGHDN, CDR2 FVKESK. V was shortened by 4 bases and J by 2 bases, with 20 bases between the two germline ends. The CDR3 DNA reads TGTGCCAGCAGCCTTTTTGGGGGCGGAGTTCCTCAAGAGACCCAGTACTTC. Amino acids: CASSLFGGGVPQETQYF.

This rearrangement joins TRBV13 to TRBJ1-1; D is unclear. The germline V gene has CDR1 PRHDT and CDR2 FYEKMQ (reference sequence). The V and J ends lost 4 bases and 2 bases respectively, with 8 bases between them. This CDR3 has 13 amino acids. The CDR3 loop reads CASSWGLNTEAFF. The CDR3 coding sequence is TGTGCCAGCAGCTGGGGTTTAAACACTGAAGCTTTCTTT.

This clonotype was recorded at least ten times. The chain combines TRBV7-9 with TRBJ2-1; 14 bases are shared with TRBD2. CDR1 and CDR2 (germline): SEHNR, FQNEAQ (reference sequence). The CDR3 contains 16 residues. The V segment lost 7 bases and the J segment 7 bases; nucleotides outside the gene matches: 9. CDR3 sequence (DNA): TGTGCCAGCACCCCGGGACTAGCGGGAGCTATTAATGAGCAGTTCTTC. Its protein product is CASTPGLAGAINEQFF.

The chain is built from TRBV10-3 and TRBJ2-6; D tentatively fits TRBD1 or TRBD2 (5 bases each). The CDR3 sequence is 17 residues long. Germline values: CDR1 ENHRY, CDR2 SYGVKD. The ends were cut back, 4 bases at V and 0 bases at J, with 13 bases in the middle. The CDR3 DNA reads TGTGCCATCAGTGGAGGGGACGGAAGCTCTGGGGCCAACGTCCTGACTTTC. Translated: CAISGGDGSSGANVLTF.

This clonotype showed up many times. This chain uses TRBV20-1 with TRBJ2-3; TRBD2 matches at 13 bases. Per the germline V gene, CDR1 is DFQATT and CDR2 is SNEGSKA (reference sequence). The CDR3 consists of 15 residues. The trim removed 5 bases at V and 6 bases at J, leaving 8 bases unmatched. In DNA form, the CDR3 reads TGCAGTGCTTCACCCACTAGCGGGGGGGGGGATACGCAGTATTTT. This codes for CSASPTSGGGDTQYF.

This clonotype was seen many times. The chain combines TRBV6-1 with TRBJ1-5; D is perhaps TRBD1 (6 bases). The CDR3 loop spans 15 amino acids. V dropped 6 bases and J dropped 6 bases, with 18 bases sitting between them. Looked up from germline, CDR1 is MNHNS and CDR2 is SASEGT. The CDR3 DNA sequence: TGTGCCAGCAGCCGAAGCGGGGGGGCCCGTCAGCCCCAGCATTTT. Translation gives CASSRSGGARQPQHF.

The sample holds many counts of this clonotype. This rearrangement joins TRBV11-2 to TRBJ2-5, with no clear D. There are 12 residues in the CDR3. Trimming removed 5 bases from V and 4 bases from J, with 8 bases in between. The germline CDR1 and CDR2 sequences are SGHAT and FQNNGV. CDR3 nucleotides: TGTGCCAGCAGCCCTAGTGGAGAGACCCAGTACTTC. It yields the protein CASSPSGETQYF.

The CDR3 coding sequence is TGCGCCAGCAAAGGCGGGAACACCGGGGAGCTGTTTTTT. Its translation is CASKGGNTGELFF. The V call is TRBV5-1, the J call TRBJ2-2; D is unresolved. The CDR3 runs to 13 residues. Germline V lookup: CDR1 SGHRS, CDR2 YFSETQ. Trimming pared 6 bases from V and 1 base from J, leaving 7 bases between. The full variable domain, completed using reference TRBV5-1 and TRBJ2-2, is KAGVTQTPRYLIKTRGQQVTLSCSPISGHRSVSWYQQTPGQGLQFLFEYFSETQRNKGNFPGRFSGRQFSNSRSEMNVSTLELGDSALYLCASKGGNTGELFFGEGSRLTVL.

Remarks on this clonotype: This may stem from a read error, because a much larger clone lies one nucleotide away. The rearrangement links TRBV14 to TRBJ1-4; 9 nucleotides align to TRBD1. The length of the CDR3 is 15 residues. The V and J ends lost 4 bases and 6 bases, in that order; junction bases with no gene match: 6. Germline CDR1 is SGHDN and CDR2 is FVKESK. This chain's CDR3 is CASSRTRTGDEKLFF. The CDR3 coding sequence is TGTGCCAGCAGCCGAACCAGGACAGGGGATGAAAAACTGTTTTTT.

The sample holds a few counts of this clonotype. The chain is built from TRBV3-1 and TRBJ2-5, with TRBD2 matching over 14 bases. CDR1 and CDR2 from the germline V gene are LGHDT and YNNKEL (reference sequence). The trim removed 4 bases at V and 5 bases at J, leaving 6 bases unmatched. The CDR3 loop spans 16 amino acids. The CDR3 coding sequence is TGTGCCAGCAGCCTGACTAGCGGGGGGGCCACCGAGACCCAGTACTTC. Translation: CASSLTSGGATETQYF.

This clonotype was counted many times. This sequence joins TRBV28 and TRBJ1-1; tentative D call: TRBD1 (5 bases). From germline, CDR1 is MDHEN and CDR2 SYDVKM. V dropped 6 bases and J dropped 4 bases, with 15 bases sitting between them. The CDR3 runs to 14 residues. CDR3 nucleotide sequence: TGTGCCAGCAGCCTCCCCGGGACTATCACTGAAGCTTTCTTT. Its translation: CASSLPGTITEAFF.

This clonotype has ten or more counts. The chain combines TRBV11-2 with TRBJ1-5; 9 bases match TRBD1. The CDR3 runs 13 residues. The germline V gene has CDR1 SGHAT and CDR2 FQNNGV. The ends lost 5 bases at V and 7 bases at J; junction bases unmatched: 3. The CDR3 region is CASSRTGEQPQHF. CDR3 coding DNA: TGTGCCAGCAGCCGGACAGGGGAACAGCCCCAGCATTTT.

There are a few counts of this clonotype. In nucleotides, the CDR3 is TGTGCCAGCAGTTTAGCTTTCGGAGATACGCAGTATTTT. Protein: CASSLAFGDTQYF. The V gene is TRBV28, the J gene TRBJ2-3; D uncertain. CDR3 length: 13 residues. Germline CDR1 is MDHEN and CDR2 is SYDVKM. Trimming removed 2 bases from V and 5 bases from J, with 8 bases in between. Combining the CDR3 with reference TRBV28 and TRBJ2-3 gives the whole variable domain DVKVTQSSRYLVKRTGEKVFLECVQDMDHENMFWYRQDPGLGLRLIYFSYDVKMKEKGDIPEGYSVSREKKERFSLILESASTNQTSMYLCASSLAFGDTQYFGPGTRLTVL.

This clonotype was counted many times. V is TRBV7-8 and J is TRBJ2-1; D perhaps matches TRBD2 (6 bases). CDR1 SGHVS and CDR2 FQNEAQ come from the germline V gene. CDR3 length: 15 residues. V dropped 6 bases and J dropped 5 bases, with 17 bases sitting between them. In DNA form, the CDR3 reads TGTGCCAGCAGAAACCGGGACTCGATGAACAATGAGCAGTTCTTC. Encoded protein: CASRNRDSMNNEQFF.

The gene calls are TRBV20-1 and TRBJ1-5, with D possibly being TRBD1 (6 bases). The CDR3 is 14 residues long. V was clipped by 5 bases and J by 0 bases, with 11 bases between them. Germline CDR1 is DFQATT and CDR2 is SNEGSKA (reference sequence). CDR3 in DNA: TGCAGTGCTTTACAGGGTAGTAGCAATCAGCCCCAGCATTTT. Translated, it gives CSALQGSSNQPQHF.